The T cell receptor (beta chain) described here comes from a study of T cell repertoires in cytomegalovirus infection. Background on the study: From public TCR beta signatures came an indication of both CMV infection and matching HLA type. Study-level findings and limits: The study identified carriers of CMV plus the relevant HLA from cumulative public TCR beta family frequency.

About this clonotype itself: Its antigen is undetermined.

V lost 11 bases to trimming and J lost 0 bases, with 20 bases between them. The germline gives CDR1 MDHEN, CDR2 SYDVKM. The CDR3 loop spans 16 amino acids. TCRdb called the reads again in MiXCR, with one record for every CDR3 protein. The sample carries approximately 120,000 distinct CDR3 sequences, about 30% recorded once. The chain is built from TRBV28 and TRBJ1-5; D not certain. This sequence originates from a human donor in good health (CMV status not recorded). Some clones in this sample may be carry-over from other donors' samples. This sample comprised CD8+ T cells from cultured PBMCs, obtained from culture after CMV antigen stimulation. CDR3 bases: TGTGCCGCTAATATCGGGAGGGCTTATAGCAATCAGCCCCAGCATTTT. The encoded protein is CAANIGRAYSNQPQHF.